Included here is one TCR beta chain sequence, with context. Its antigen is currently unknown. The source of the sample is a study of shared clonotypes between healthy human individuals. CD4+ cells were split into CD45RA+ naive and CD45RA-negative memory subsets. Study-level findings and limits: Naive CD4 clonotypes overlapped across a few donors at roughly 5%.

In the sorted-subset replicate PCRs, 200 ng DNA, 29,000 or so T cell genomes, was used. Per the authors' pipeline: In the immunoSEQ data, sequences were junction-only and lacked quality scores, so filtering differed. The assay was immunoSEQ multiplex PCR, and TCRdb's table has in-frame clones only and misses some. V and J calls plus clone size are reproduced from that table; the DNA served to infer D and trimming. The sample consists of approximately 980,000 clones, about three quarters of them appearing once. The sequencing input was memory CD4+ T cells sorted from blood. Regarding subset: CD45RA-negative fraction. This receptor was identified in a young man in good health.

The CDR3 loop reads CASSPTGKDSNEQFF. The CDR3 bases are TGTGCCAGCAGCCCGACAGGGAAGGACTCTAATGAGCAGTTCTTC. The rearrangement links TRBV5-4 to TRBJ2-1, with 7 positions matching TRBD1. With 4 bases clipped from V and 7 bases from J, the junction kept 11 bases outside the gene matches. This CDR3 contains 15 residues. Per germline, CDR1 SGHNT and CDR2 YYREEE (reference sequence).